This T cell receptor beta chain appears in the sequencing data of a study of blood T cell repertoires in COVID-19. Data came from immunoSEQ multiplex PCR; TCRdb stores just in-frame clones and leaves some out. Of about 140,000 clones in the sample, roughly 81% are singletons; the top ten hold 2% to 3%. The V gene end was trimmed by 7 bases and the J gene end by 5 bases; junction bases not matched to a gene: 9. This CDR3 spans 14 amino acids. The germline CDR1 and CDR2 sequences are SQVTM and ANQGSEA. The sample taken for sequencing was peripheral blood. The TCR was taken from a human donor with acute or convalescent COVID-19. The donor label of this sample is uncertain. This chain uses TRBV29-1 with TRBJ1-1, with 11 bases fitting TRBD1. The CDR3 nucleotides are TGCAGCGCCACCATTGGGGACAGGGGGACTGAAGCTTTCTTT. As protein: CSATIGDRGTEAFF.